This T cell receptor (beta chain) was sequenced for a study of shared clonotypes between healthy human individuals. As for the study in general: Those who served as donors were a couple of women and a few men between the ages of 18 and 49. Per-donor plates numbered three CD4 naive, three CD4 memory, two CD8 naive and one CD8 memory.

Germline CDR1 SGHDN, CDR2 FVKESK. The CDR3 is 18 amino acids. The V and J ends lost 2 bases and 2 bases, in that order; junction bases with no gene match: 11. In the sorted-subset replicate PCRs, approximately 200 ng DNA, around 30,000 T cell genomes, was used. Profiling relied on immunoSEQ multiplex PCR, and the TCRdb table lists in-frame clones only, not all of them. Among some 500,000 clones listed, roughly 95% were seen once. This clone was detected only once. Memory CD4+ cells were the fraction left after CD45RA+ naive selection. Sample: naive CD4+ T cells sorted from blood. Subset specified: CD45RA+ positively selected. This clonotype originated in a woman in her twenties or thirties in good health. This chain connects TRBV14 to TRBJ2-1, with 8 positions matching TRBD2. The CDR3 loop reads CASSQSSGSGRTYNEQFF. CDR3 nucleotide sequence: TGTGCCAGCAGCCAATCAAGCGGGAGTGGGAGGACCTACAATGAGCAGTTCTTC.